This TCR beta chain derives from a study of persistence of HIV-infected CD4 T cells. Study-level information: CD4+ T cells responding to CMV or HIV-1 Gag were isolated. Study-level results: Degenerate expanded CDR3beta sequences were enriched among CMV- and Gag-responding cells.

A remark on this clone: Its antigen is still unknown.

Sequencing used immunoSEQ version 4 in survey mode. TCRdb keeps only in-frame clones here, not all; method: immunoSEQ multiplex PCR. The repertoire holds approximately 30,000 clones, with around 80% as singletons. After removal of 5 bases from V and 9 bases from J, the junction contained 10 bases not matched to a gene. The CDR3 consists of 14 residues. Germline V gives CDR1 SGHTA, CDR2 FQGNSA. Stimulation used around 9.1 ug/mL lysate from CMV-infected fibroblasts. CD40L/CD69 double-negative CD45RO-high memory CD4+ T cells were collected. CD8+ T cells were removed from PBMCs prior to stimulation. A roughly 19-hour stimulation of CD8-depleted PBMCs used anti-CD28/CD49d costimulation, CD40-blocking antibody and enfuvirtide.

This TCR derives from an adult man with HIV who was CMV-seropositive. The sequencing used CD4+ T cells sorted from PBMCs after 18-hour stimulation, collected from a patient who received antiretroviral therapy. The V call is TRBV7-2, the J call TRBJ1-5, with TRBD1 matching 7 bases. The CDR3 is CASSLRQGPSPQHF. CDR3 nucleotide sequence: TGTGCCAGCAGCCTCAGACAGGGACCTTCGCCCCAGCATTTT.